The rows below give T cell receptor beta chains drawn from one sample of a study of T cell repertoires in cytomegalovirus infection. TCRdb processed the reads anew with MiXCR; each CDR3 protein has one entry. The profile shows some 150,000 distinct CDR3 sequences, 20% to 30% of them singletons. Input material: PBMCs. The source is a human donor in good health (CMV status not recorded). Some clones in this sample may be carry-over from other donors' samples. The CDR3 runs from the conserved cysteine through the conserved F or W. Each record gives: D gene, J gene, clone size, V gene, CDR3 protein, CDR3 DNA. The D gene is left open where the match is weak. Clone sizes are given selectively: once, few, many, or a class where the clone is expanded.

d_gene: -; j_gene: TRBJ1-6; abundance: -; v_gene: TRBV6-8; CDR3aa: CASSSSLRGGRNSPLHF; CDR3nt: -
d_gene: -; j_gene: TRBJ1-1; abundance: many; v_gene: TRBV7-2; CDR3aa: CASSLQGYTEAFF; CDR3nt: TGTGCCAGCAGCTTACAGGGGTACACTGAAGCTTTCTTT
d_gene: -; j_gene: TRBJ2-3; abundance: -; v_gene: TRBV20-1; CDR3aa: CSASTRVTDTQYF; CDR3nt: TGCAGTGCTAGTACCCGAGTCACAGATACGCAGTATTTT
d_gene: TRBD1; j_gene: TRBJ1-4; abundance: -; v_gene: TRBV2; CDR3aa: CANRQGGTLAEKLFF; CDR3nt: TGTGCCAACAGACAGGGCGGGACCTTAGCTGAAAAACTGTTTTTT
d_gene: -; j_gene: TRBJ1-2; abundance: few; v_gene: TRBV6-2/TRBV6-3; CDR3aa: CASSYSFSGDAYGYTF; CDR3nt: TGTGCCAGCAGTTACTCGTTCTCAGGGGATGCCTATGGCTACACCTTC
d_gene: -; j_gene: TRBJ2-1; abundance: -; v_gene: TRBV2; CDR3aa: CASSGDSSYNEQFF; CDR3nt: TGTGCCAGCAGTGGCGATAGCTCCTACAATGAGCAGTTCTTC
d_gene: TRBD1; j_gene: TRBJ2-5; abundance: -; v_gene: TRBV12-3/TRBV12-4; CDR3aa: CASSFTGGQETQYF; CDR3nt: TGTGCCAGCAGCTTTACAGGGGGCCAAGAGACCCAGTACTTC
d_gene: -; j_gene: TRBJ2-5; abundance: -; v_gene: TRBV20-1; CDR3aa: CSARDNGETQYF; CDR3nt: TGCAGTGCTAGAGATAACGGAGAGACCCAGTACTTC
d_gene: -; j_gene: TRBJ1-5; abundance: many; v_gene: TRBV7-2; CDR3aa: CASSLKVQGPQHF; CDR3nt: TGTGCCAGCAGCTTAAAGGTTCAGGGGCCCCAGCATTTT
d_gene: -; j_gene: TRBJ1-2; abundance: many; v_gene: TRBV7-9; CDR3aa: CASSLSQYKDGYTF; CDR3nt: TGTGCCAGCAGCTTGTCCCAGTATAAAGATGGCTACACCTTC
d_gene: -; j_gene: TRBJ1-1; abundance: -; v_gene: TRBV4-2; CDR3aa: CASSQDQKGPNTEAFF; CDR3nt: TGTGCCAGCAGCCAAGATCAAAAAGGTCCGAACACTGAAGCTTTCTTT
d_gene: TRBD2; j_gene: TRBJ2-1; abundance: -; v_gene: TRBV4-3; CDR3aa: CASSQDGGFDEQFF; CDR3nt: TGCGCCAGCAGCCAAGACGGGGGGTTTGATGAGCAGTTCTTC
d_gene: -; j_gene: TRBJ1-5; abundance: -; v_gene: TRBV25-1; CDR3aa: CASSELGNQPQHF; CDR3nt: TGTGCCAGCAGTGAGCTGGGCAATCAGCCCCAGCATTTT
d_gene: -; j_gene: TRBJ2-7; abundance: few; v_gene: TRBV12-3/TRBV12-4; CDR3aa: CASSFGPSLYEQYF; CDR3nt: TGTGCCAGCAGTTTCGGACCGTCGCTCTACGAGCAGTACTTC
d_gene: -; j_gene: TRBJ1-5; abundance: -; v_gene: TRBV4-3; CDR3aa: CASSQGRSGNQPQHF; CDR3nt: TGCGCCAGCAGCCAAGGACGGAGTGGCAATCAGCCCCAGCATTTT
d_gene: TRBD2; j_gene: TRBJ2-3; abundance: -; v_gene: TRBV28; CDR3aa: CASSHLAGAEGTDTQYF; CDR3nt: TGTGCCAGCAGTCACCTAGCGGGAGCTGAGGGCACAGATACGCAGTATTTT
d_gene: -; j_gene: TRBJ2-3; abundance: -; v_gene: TRBV20-1; CDR3aa: CSGGSDTDTQYF; CDR3nt: TGCAGTGGGGGCTCGGACACAGATACGCAGTATTTT
d_gene: TRBD1; j_gene: TRBJ1-5; abundance: few; v_gene: TRBV28; CDR3aa: CASSLRGTGGSTQHF; CDR3nt: TGTGCCAGCAGTTTAAGGGGGACAGGGGGCTCGACCCAGCATTTT
d_gene: TRBD1; j_gene: TRBJ1-2; abundance: few; v_gene: TRBV2; CDR3aa: CASSEIGTGENGYTF; CDR3nt: TGTGCCAGCAGTGAAATTGGGACAGGAGAAAATGGCTACACCTTC
d_gene: -; j_gene: TRBJ2-7; abundance: few; v_gene: TRBV7-4; CDR3aa: CASSLAAGSYEQYF; CDR3nt: TGTGCCAGCAGCTTAGCGGCAGGCTCCTACGAGCAGTACTTC
d_gene: -; j_gene: TRBJ2-1; abundance: few; v_gene: TRBV6-2/TRBV6-3; CDR3aa: CASRGPPNEQFF; CDR3nt: TGTGCCAGCAGAGGGCCCCCCAATGAGCAGTTCTTC
d_gene: TRBD1; j_gene: TRBJ1-1; abundance: few; v_gene: TRBV29-1; CDR3aa: CSATGTGQTEAFF; CDR3nt: TGCAGTGCCACGGGGACAGGGCAGACTGAAGCTTTCTTT
d_gene: -; j_gene: TRBJ2-1; abundance: few; v_gene: TRBV28; CDR3aa: CASRNREFLYNEQFF; CDR3nt: TGTGCCAGCAGAAACAGGGAGTTCCTTTACAATGAGCAGTTCTTC
d_gene: TRBD1; j_gene: TRBJ1-4; abundance: few; v_gene: TRBV28; CDR3aa: CASSPDRVKLFF; CDR3nt: TGTGCCAGCAGTCCAGACAGGGTCAAACTGTTTTTT
d_gene: -; j_gene: TRBJ1-5; abundance: few; v_gene: TRBV28; CDR3aa: CASSPGYVQPQHF; CDR3nt: TGTGCCAGCAGTCCAGGGTACGTTCAGCCCCAGCATTTT
d_gene: -; j_gene: TRBJ2-7; abundance: -; v_gene: TRBV7-9; CDR3aa: CASSLGVGAASSYEQYF; CDR3nt: TGTGCCAGCAGCTTAGGAGTAGGAGCGGCGAGCTCCTACGAGCAGTACTTC
d_gene: -; j_gene: TRBJ2-2; abundance: -; v_gene: TRBV7-2; CDR3aa: CAGGGNTGELFF; CDR3nt: TGTGCCGGGGGTGGGAACACCGGGGAGCTGTTTTTT
d_gene: TRBD1; j_gene: TRBJ1-6; abundance: -; v_gene: TRBV12-3/TRBV12-4; CDR3aa: CASRAGQGAGNSPLHF; CDR3nt: TGTGCCAGCAGGGCGGGACAGGGTGCTGGTAATTCACCCCTCCACTTT
d_gene: -; j_gene: TRBJ2-7; abundance: -; v_gene: TRBV9; CDR3aa: CASSVADTGREQYF; CDR3nt: TGTGCCAGCAGCGTAGCTGACACAGGGCGGGAGCAGTACTTC
d_gene: -; j_gene: TRBJ1-3; abundance: -; v_gene: TRBV7-9; CDR3aa: CASSTDRNTIYF; CDR3nt: TGTGCCAGCAGCACGGACAGAAACACCATATATTTT
d_gene: -; j_gene: TRBJ2-7; abundance: -; v_gene: TRBV28; CDR3aa: CASSYTSSYEQYF; CDR3nt: TGTGCCAGCAGTTATACATCCTCCTACGAGCAGTACTTC
d_gene: -; j_gene: TRBJ1-2; abundance: -; v_gene: TRBV20-1; CDR3aa: CSARDEVGNGYTF; CDR3nt: TGCAGTGCTAGAGATGAGGTGGGAAATGGCTACACCTTC
d_gene: -; j_gene: TRBJ2-7; abundance: few; v_gene: TRBV11-1; CDR3aa: CASSLGQLNYEQYF; CDR3nt: TGTGCCAGCAGCTTAGGACAGCTAAACTACGAGCAGTACTTC
d_gene: -; j_gene: TRBJ1-1; abundance: few; v_gene: TRBV30; CDR3aa: CAWSTQGYTEAFF; CDR3nt: TGTGCCTGGAGTACACAGGGTTACACTGAAGCTTTCTTT
d_gene: -; j_gene: TRBJ2-1; abundance: few; v_gene: TRBV7-9; CDR3aa: CASSSTGGYGDEQFF; CDR3nt: TGTGCCAGCAGCTCCACCGGCGGGTATGGCGATGAGCAGTTCTTC
d_gene: -; j_gene: TRBJ1-3; abundance: medium-sized; v_gene: TRBV7-8; CDR3aa: CASSRQFSSGNTIYF; CDR3nt: TGTGCCAGCAGCAGACAGTTTTCCTCTGGAAACACCATATATTTT
d_gene: -; j_gene: TRBJ2-3; abundance: -; v_gene: TRBV7-2; CDR3aa: CASSPGGMGGGDTQYF; CDR3nt: TGTGCCAGCAGCCCAGGGGGGATGGGAGGGGGAGATACGCAGTATTTT
d_gene: -; j_gene: TRBJ2-1; abundance: -; v_gene: TRBV29-1; CDR3aa: CSVASSYNEQFF; CDR3nt: TGCAGCGTTGCTAGCTCCTACAATGAGCAGTTCTTC
d_gene: -; j_gene: TRBJ1-1; abundance: once; v_gene: TRBV7-1; CDR3aa: CTSSPGTDREAFF; CDR3nt: TGTACCAGCAGCCCAGGGACGGATCGTGAAGCTTTCTTT
d_gene: -; j_gene: TRBJ1-2; abundance: -; v_gene: TRBV6-5; CDR3aa: CASSADSYGYTF; CDR3nt: TGTGCCAGCAGTGCGGACAGCTATGGCTACACCTTC
d_gene: -; j_gene: TRBJ1-4; abundance: -; v_gene: TRBV7-9; CDR3aa: CASSLDPAPNEKLFF; CDR3nt: TGTGCCAGCAGCTTAGACCCAGCACCTAATGAAAAACTGTTTTTT
d_gene: TRBD2; j_gene: TRBJ2-3; abundance: -; v_gene: TRBV6-4; CDR3aa: CASSDFGLGTDTQYF; CDR3nt: TGTGCCAGCAGTGACTTTGGACTAGGCACAGATACGCAGTATTTT
d_gene: -; j_gene: TRBJ2-2; abundance: -; v_gene: TRBV6-2/TRBV6-3; CDR3aa: CAGTRGTGELFF; CDR3nt: TGTGCCGGTACGAGAGGAACCGGGGAGCTGTTTTTT
d_gene: -; j_gene: TRBJ2-6; abundance: -; v_gene: TRBV6-5; CDR3aa: CDSKRRGAGANVLTF; CDR3nt: TGTGACAGCAAACGGAGGGGGGCAGGGGCCAACGTCCTGACTTTC
d_gene: -; j_gene: TRBJ2-1; abundance: -; v_gene: TRBV5-6; CDR3aa: CASSLGSTRAGEQFF; CDR3nt: TGTGCCAGCAGCTTGGGTAGTACAAGAGCAGGCGAGCAGTTCTTC
d_gene: -; j_gene: TRBJ1-2; abundance: -; v_gene: TRBV6-2/TRBV6-3; CDR3aa: CASSYEGVYGYTF; CDR3nt: TGTGCCAGCAGTTACGAGGGGGTCTATGGCTACACCTTC
d_gene: -; j_gene: TRBJ2-3; abundance: -; v_gene: TRBV12-5; CDR3aa: CASGPGQSQDTQYF; CDR3nt: TGTGCTAGTGGTCCCGGACAGAGCCAAGATACGCAGTATTTT
d_gene: TRBD2; j_gene: TRBJ2-5; abundance: few; v_gene: TRBV9; CDR3aa: CASSELAGGGTETQYF; CDR3nt: TGTGCCAGCAGCGAGCTAGCGGGAGGCGGGACGGAGACCCAGTACTTC
d_gene: -; j_gene: TRBJ2-2; abundance: few; v_gene: TRBV24-1; CDR3aa: CATSDSLMNTGELFF; CDR3nt: TGTGCCACCAGTGATTCACTCATGAACACCGGGGAGCTGTTTTTT
d_gene: -; j_gene: TRBJ2-7; abundance: many; v_gene: TRBV28; CDR3aa: CASSLVWDSSSYEQYF; CDR3nt: TGTGCCAGCAGCTTAGTCTGGGACTCTAGCTCCTACGAGCAGTACTTC